Following are 13 T cell receptor beta chains from one sample sequenced in a study of cytomegalovirus exposure and HLA in healthy donors. PCR amplification relied on 60 Vbeta primers (plus 13 Jbeta primers). Profiled with immunoSEQ multiplex PCR; TCRdb holds only in-frame clones, not every one. This table holds approximately 140,000 clones, 75% to 85% found once. Sequenced sample: PBMCs. These receptors were collected from a woman in her thirties or forties in good health and CMV-seropositive.

This chain connects TRBV9 to TRBJ2-2; TRBD2 matches at 10 bases. This CDR3 comprises 18 residues. After removal of 0 bases from V and 2 bases from J, the junction contained 7 bases not matched to a gene. Germline CDR1 SGDLS, CDR2 YYNGEE. CDR3 DNA: TGTGCCAGCAGCGTAGCTCTAGCGGGAGTTTCTAACACCGGGGAGCTGTTTTTT. Protein: CASSVALAGVSNTGELFF. Full variable domain (missing parts from reference TRBV9 and TRBJ2-2): DSGVTQTPKHLITATGQRVTLRCSPRSGDLSVYWYQQSLDQGLQFLIQYYNGEERAKGNILERFSAQQFPDLHSELNLSSLELGDSALYFCASSVALAGVSNTGELFFGEGSRLTVL.

The rearrangement links TRBV6-1 to TRBJ1-6; perhaps TRBD1 as D (5 bases). V was cut by 6 bases and J by 11 bases, with 14 bases left in between. CDR3 size: 13 residues. CDR1 is MNHNS and CDR2 is SASEGT in the germline V gene. CDR3 protein: CASRAMDTAPLHF. In DNA, the CDR3 is TGTGCCAGCAGGGCCATGGACACCGCACCCCTCCACTTT.

The genes are TRBV5-6 and TRBJ2-7; the D is unclear. V lost 4 bases, J lost 0 bases, and 8 bases lay in between. CDR3 length: 13 amino acids. Germline loops: CDR1 SGHDT, CDR2 YYEEEE. In DNA, the CDR3 is TGTGCCAGCAGCCTAGAAAACTCCTACGAGCAGTACTTC. This sequence encodes CASSLENSYEQYF.

This clone rates as medium-sized (0.01 to 0.1%). This chain links TRBV6-5 with TRBJ2-7, with 11 bases identical to TRBD2. Germline loops: CDR1 MNHEY, CDR2 SVGAGI. This CDR3 has 15 residues. The V and J ends lost 5 bases and 2 bases, in that order; junction bases with no gene match: 5. CDR3 amino acids: CASSGGLAETYEQYF. The CDR3 DNA reads as TGTGCCAGCAGTGGGGGACTAGCGGAGACCTACGAGCAGTACTTC.

V usage is TRBV4-3 and J usage is TRBJ1-6; D is unclear. Trimming left V 1 base short and J 8 bases short, with 6 bases between. CDR1 LGHNA and CDR2 YSLEER come from the germline V gene. The CDR3 is 13 amino acids. CDR3 nucleotide sequence: TGCGCCAGCAGCCAAGGTGAGGATTCACCCCTCCACTTT. This codes for CASSQGEDSPLHF.

The rearrangement joins TRBV9 to TRBJ2-5; 8 nucleotides line up with TRBD1. Germline assignment: CDR1 SGDLS and CDR2 YYNGEE. CDR3 size: 15 residues. Germline trimming cut 0 bases from V and 3 bases from J; bases unmatched to any gene: 4. The CDR3 region is CASSVEDRAEETQYF. The CDR3 DNA reads TGTGCCAGCAGCGTAGAGGACAGGGCGGAAGAGACCCAGTACTTC.

CDR3 bases: TGTGCCAGCCGACCGGGACAGTCCAACTATGGCTACACCTTC. The encoded protein is CASRPGQSNYGYTF. The V and J genes are TRBV6-6 and TRBJ1-2; 7 bases are shared with TRBD1. Per the germline V gene, CDR1 is MNHNY and CDR2 is SVGAGI (reference sequence). V shed 8 bases, J shed 2 bases, and the junction held 8 bases outside the gene matches. This CDR3 has 14 amino acids.

This sequence joins TRBV25-1 and TRBJ1-1; unclear D gene. The CDR3 spans 14 residues. Germline V CDR1 and CDR2: MGHDK, SYGVNS. With 4 bases removed from V and 0 bases from J, the gap between germline ends came to 9 bases. CDR3 amino acids: CASSATRMNTEAFF. The CDR3 bases are TGTGCCAGCAGTGCTACGCGAATGAACACTGAAGCTTTCTTT.

The J gene is TRBJ2-2, the V gene TRBV27; maybe TRBD2 (6 bases). The CDR3 has 15 amino acids. CDR1 and CDR2 from the germline V gene are MNHEY and SMNVEV (reference sequence). Trimming stripped 2 bases from V and 4 bases from J, with 11 bases between. This CDR3 is CASSLGGILTGELFF. The CDR3 DNA is TGTGCCAGCAGTTTAGGGGGGATCCTCACCGGGGAGCTGTTTTTT.

V and J are TRBV5-4 and TRBJ2-6, with TRBD1 matching over 8 bases. The CDR3 is 16 amino acids. J gave up 3 bases and V 4 bases, and 6 bases lay outside the gene matches. The V gene's germline CDR1 is SGHNT and CDR2 YYREEE (reference sequence). The CDR3 bases are TGTGCCAGCAGCCGCGACAGGGGTTTTGGGGCCAACGTCCTGACTTTC. Encoded protein: CASSRDRGFGANVLTF.

The chain joins TRBV9 to TRBJ2-3; 11 bases align to TRBD2. The length of the CDR3 is 15 residues. J was trimmed by 2 bases and V by 7 bases; bases with no gene match: 6. The V gene's germline CDR1 is SGDLS and CDR2 YYNGEE. As DNA, the CDR3 is TGTGCCAGCGGTGTAGCGGGAGGGTACACAGATACGCAGTATTTT. Translation gives CASGVAGGYTDTQYF.

V gene TRBV7-7 combines with J gene TRBJ2-5; 7 positions agree with TRBD2. Per germline, CDR1 SSHAT and CDR2 FNYEAQ (reference sequence). There are 15 residues in the CDR3. CDR3 loop: CASSRQAGPQETQYF. CDR3 nucleotide sequence: TGTGCTAGTTCCAGACAAGCGGGACCCCAAGAGACCCAGTACTTC.

This clone was seen a few times. V usage is TRBV7-9 and J usage is TRBJ2-7, with TRBD1 matching over 9 bases. V was pared by 3 bases and J by 4 bases, with 7 bases of the junction left unmatched. Germline V gene data show CDR1 as SEHNR and CDR2 as FQNEAQ (reference sequence). The CDR3 runs to 15 residues. The CDR3 coding sequence is TGTGCCAGCAGCTTTATACAGGGGGCCAGGTACGAGCAGTACTTC. Its translation is CASSFIQGARYEQYF.